This T cell receptor (beta chain) was documented in a study of blood T cell repertoires in COVID-19. In the study overall: The analysed material was cDNA or gDNA that came from T cells, B-cell-depleted T cells, or PBMCs.

Method: immunoSEQ multiplex PCR; TCRdb's copy keeps in-frame clones and lacks some. The top ten clones hold about 18% of a sample with under 70,000 clones, under 80% of them seen once. V lost 0 bases, J lost 2 bases, and 7 bases lay in between. The CDR3 is made up of 14 amino acids. CDR1 is MNHEY, CDR2 SVGAGI, per germline. The genes are TRBV6-5 and TRBJ1-1; a possible D gene is TRBD1 (6 bases). Sequencing used peripheral blood. This sequence originates from a man in his sixties with acute or convalescent COVID-19. The CDR3 loop reads CASSYSRGNTEAFF. The CDR3 DNA is TGTGCCAGCAGTTACTCCAGGGGAAACACTGAAGCTTTCTTT.